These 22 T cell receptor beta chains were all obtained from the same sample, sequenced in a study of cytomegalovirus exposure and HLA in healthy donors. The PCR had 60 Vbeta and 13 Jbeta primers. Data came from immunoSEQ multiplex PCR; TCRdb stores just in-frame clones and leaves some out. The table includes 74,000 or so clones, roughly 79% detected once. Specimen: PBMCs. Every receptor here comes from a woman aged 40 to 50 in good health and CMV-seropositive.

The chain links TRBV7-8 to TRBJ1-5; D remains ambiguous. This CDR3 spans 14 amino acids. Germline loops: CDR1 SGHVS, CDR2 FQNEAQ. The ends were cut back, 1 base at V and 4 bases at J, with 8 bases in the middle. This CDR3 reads CASSLGRGNQPQHF. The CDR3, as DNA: TGTGCCAGCAGCTTAGGTCGGGGAAATCAGCCCCAGCATTTT.

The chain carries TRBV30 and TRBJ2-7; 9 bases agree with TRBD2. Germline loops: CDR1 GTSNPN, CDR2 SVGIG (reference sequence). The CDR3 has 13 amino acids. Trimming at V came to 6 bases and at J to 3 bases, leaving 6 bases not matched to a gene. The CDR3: CACTWRGGYEQYF. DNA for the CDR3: TGTGCCTGTACTTGGCGGGGGGGCTACGAGCAGTACTTC.

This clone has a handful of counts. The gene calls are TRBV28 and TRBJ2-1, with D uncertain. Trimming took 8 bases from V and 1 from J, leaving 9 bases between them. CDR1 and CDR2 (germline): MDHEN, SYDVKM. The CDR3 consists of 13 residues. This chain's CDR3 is CASAARSYNEQFF. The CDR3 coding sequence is TGTGCCAGCGCGGCCCGGTCCTACAATGAGCAGTTCTTC.

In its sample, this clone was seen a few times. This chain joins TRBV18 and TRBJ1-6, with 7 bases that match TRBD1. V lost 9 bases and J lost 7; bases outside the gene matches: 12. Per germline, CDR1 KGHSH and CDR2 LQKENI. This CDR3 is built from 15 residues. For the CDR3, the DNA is TGTGCCAGTACCCGGTCCGGACAGGCGAATTCACCCCTCCACTTT. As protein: CASTRSGQANSPLHF. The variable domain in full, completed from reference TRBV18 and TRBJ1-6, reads NAGVMQNPRHLVRRRGQEARLRCSPMKGHSHVYWYRQLPEEGLKFMVYLQKENIIDESGMPKERFSAEFPKEGPSILRIQQVVRGDSAAYFCASTRSGQANSPLHFGNGTRLTVT.

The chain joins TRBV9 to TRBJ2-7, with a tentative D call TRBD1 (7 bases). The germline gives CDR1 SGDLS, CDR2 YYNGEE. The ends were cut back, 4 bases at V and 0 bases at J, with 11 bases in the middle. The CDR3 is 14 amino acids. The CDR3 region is CASSTRDSSYEQYF. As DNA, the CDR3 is TGTGCCAGCAGCACGCGGGACAGCTCCTACGAGCAGTACTTC.

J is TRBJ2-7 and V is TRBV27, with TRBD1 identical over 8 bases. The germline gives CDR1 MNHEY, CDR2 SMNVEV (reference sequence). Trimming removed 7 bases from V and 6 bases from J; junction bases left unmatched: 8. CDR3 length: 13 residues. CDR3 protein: CASITGGYVEQYF. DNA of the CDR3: TGTGCCAGCATTACAGGGGGGTATGTCGAGCAGTACTTC.

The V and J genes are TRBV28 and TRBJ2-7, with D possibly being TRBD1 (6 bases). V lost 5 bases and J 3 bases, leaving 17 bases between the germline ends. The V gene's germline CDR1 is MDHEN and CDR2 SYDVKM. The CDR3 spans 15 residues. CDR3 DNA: TGTGCCAGCAGTGCCGGGACATCAAACGTCTACGAGCAGTACTTC. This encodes CASSAGTSNVYEQYF.

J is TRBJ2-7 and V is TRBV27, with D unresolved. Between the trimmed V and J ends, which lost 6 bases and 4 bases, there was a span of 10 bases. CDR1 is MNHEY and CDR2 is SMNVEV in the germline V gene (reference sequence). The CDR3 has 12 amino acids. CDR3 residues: CASRSLRYEQYF. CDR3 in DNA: TGTGCCAGCAGAAGCCTCAGGTACGAGCAGTACTTC.

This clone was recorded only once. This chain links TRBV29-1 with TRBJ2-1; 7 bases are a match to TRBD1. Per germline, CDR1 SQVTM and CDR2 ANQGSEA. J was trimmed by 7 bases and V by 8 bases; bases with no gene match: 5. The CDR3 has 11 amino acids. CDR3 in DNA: TGCAGCTACAGGGGCCCAAATGAGCAGTTCTTC. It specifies CSYRGPNEQFF.

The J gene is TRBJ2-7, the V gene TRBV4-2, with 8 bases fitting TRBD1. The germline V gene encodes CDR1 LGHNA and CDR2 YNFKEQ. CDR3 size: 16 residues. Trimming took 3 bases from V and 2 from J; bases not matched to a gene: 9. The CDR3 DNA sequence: TGTGCCAGCAGCCACACCCGCGGACAGGGAACCTACGAGCAGTACTTC. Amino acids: CASSHTRGQGTYEQYF.

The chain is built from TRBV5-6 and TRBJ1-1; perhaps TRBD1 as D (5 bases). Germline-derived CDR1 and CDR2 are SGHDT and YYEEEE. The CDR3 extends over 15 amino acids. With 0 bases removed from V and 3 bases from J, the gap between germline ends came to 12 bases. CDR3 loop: CASSLEAREDTEAFF. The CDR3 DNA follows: TGTGCCAGCAGCTTGGAGGCCAGGGAGGACACTGAAGCTTTCTTT.

CDR3 nucleotide sequence: TGCAGCGCCGAGGGGACTAGCGGGAGTCGGAGCAATGAGCAGTTCTTC. Its protein product is CSAEGTSGSRSNEQFF. The chain carries TRBV29-1 and TRBJ2-1, with 14 nucleotides matching TRBD2. Looked up from germline, CDR1 is SQVTM and CDR2 is ANQGSEA. The trim removed 7 bases at V and 6 bases at J, leaving 11 bases unmatched. The CDR3 length is 16 residues.

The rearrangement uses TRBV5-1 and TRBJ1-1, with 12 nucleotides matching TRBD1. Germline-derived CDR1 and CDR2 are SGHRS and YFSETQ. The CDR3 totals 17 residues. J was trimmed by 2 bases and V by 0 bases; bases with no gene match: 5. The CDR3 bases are TGCGCCAGCAGCTTGGGGGGGACAGGGGGCGTAAACACTGAAGCTTTCTTT. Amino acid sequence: CASSLGGTGGVNTEAFF. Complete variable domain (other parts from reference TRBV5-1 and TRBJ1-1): KAGVTQTPRYLIKTRGQQVTLSCSPISGHRSVSWYQQTPGQGLQFLFEYFSETQRNKGNFPGRFSGRQFSNSRSEMNVSTLELGDSALYLCASSLGGTGGVNTEAFFGQGTRLTVV.

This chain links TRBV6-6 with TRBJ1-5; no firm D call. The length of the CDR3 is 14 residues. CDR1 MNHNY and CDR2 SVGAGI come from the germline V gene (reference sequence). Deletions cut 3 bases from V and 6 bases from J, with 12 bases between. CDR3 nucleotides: TGTGCCAGCAGTTATGGGAGCGCGAGTCAGCCCCAGCATTTT. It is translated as CASSYGSASQPQHF.

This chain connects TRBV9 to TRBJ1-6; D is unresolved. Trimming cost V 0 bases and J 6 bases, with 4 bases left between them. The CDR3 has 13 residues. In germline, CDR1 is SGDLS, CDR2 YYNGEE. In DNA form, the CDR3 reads TGTGCCAGCAGCGTAGCCGTTAATTCACCCCTCCACTTT. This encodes CASSVAVNSPLHF.

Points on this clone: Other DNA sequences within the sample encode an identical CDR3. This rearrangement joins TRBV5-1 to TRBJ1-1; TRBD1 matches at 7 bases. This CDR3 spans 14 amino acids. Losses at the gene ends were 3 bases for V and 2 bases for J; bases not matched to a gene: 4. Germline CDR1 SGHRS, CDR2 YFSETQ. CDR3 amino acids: CASSSGQPNTEAFF. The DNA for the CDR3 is TGCGCCAGCAGCTCGGGACAGCCTAACACTGAAGCTTTCTTT.

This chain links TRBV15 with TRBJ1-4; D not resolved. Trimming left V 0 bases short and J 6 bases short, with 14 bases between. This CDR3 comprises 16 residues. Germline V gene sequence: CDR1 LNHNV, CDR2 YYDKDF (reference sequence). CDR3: CATSREVGRVDEKLFF. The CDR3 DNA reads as TGTGCCACCAGCAGAGAGGTTGGGAGGGTTGATGAAAAACTGTTTTTT.

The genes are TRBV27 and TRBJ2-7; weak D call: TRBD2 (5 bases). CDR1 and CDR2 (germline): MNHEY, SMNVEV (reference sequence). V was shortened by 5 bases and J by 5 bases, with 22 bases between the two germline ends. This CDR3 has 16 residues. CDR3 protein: CASSLRGRELVHEQYF. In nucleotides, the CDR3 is TGTGCCAGCAGTCTCAGAGGAAGGGAGCTAGTCCACGAGCAGTACTTC.

CDR3 nucleotide sequence: TGTGCCAGCAGCCAAGAGGTCAGCGGGGGACGCACCGGGGAGCTGTTTTTT. It codes for CASSQEVSGGRTGELFF. The rearrangement links TRBV4-2 to TRBJ2-2, with 8 bases matching TRBD2. The CDR3 totals 17 residues. J was trimmed by 4 bases and V by 0 bases; bases with no gene match: 7. Per germline, CDR1 LGHNA and CDR2 YNFKEQ.

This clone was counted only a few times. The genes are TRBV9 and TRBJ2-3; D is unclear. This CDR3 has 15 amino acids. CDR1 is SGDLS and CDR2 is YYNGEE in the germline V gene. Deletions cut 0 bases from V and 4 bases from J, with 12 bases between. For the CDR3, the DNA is TGTGCCAGCAGCGTAGAGCGCGGAAGTTCAGATACGCAGTATTTT. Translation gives CASSVERGSSDTQYF. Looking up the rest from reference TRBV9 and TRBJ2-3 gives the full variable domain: DSGVTQTPKHLITATGQRVTLRCSPRSGDLSVYWYQQSLDQGLQFLIQYYNGEERAKGNILERFSAQQFPDLHSELNLSSLELGDSALYFCASSVERGSSDTQYFGPGTRLTVL.

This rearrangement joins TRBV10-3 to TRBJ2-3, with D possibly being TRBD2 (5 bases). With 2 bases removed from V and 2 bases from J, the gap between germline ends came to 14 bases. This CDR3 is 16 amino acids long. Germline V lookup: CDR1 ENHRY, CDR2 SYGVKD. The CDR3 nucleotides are TGTGCCATCAGTGAGGGACCCCCGGGGTCCACAGATACGCAGTATTTT. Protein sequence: CAISEGPPGSTDTQYF.

For the CDR3, the DNA is TGTGCCAGCAGCTTATCGGTTCTAGGACAGCGGAACACTGAAGCTTTCTTT. It encodes CASSLSVLGQRNTEAFF. The rearrangement links TRBV7-9 to TRBJ1-1; possible D gene TRBD1, 6 bases. CDR1 SEHNR and CDR2 FQNEAQ come from the germline V gene (reference sequence). This CDR3 spans 17 amino acids. V was pared by 2 bases and J by 1 base, with 17 bases between.